Shown below are 18 T cell receptor beta chains from a single sample sequenced in a study of T cell responses to AZD1222 COVID-19 vaccine. Assay used: immunoSEQ multiplex PCR; TCRdb lists only in-frame clones, some missing. This sample has roughly 130,000 clones; 88% occur once, and the top ten carry 7.5% to 8%. The input for sequencing was peripheral blood, taken on day 0 of AZD1222 vaccination. All receptors derive from an adult in good health.

The rearrangement links TRBV30 to TRBJ2-2, with 8 bases lining up with TRBD1. The CDR3 extends over 15 amino acids. Unmatched junction bases numbered 6, after V lost 5 bases and J lost 1 base. The germline V gene has CDR1 GTSNPN and CDR2 SVGIG (reference sequence). This CDR3 reads CAWSRGLLNTGELFF. The CDR3 region has the DNA TGTGCCTGGTCCAGGGGGCTATTGAACACCGGGGAGCTGTTTTTT.

The chain has TRBV5-6 and TRBJ2-3; D remains unclear. Germline V CDR1 and CDR2: SGHDT, YYEEEE. The V end was cut by 4 bases, the J end by 2 bases, with 5 bases between. This CDR3 is built from 12 residues. The chain's CDR3 is CASSLTTDTQYF. Written as DNA, the CDR3 is TGTGCCAGCAGCCTAACCACAGATACGCAGTATTTT.

The chain links TRBV6-2 or TRBV6-3 to TRBJ1-1; no reliable D call. The CDR3 spans 17 residues. The V and J ends lost 5 bases and 0 bases respectively, with 19 bases between them. Germline V lookup: CDR1 MNHEY, CDR2 SVGEGT. DNA for the CDR3: TGTGCCAGCAGTCCCTCAATCCGGGCCGTGGTGAACACTGAAGCTTTCTTT. Residues: CASSPSIRAVVNTEAFF.

The chain is built from TRBV5-1 and TRBJ2-7; D is unclear. The CDR3 consists of 13 residues. Trimming pared 0 bases from V and 3 bases from J, leaving 7 bases between. The germline CDR1 and CDR2 sequences are SGHRS and YFSETQ. CDR3 in amino acids: CASSLAASYEQYF. DNA of the CDR3: TGCGCCAGCAGCTTGGCGGCTAGCTACGAGCAGTACTTC.

The CDR3 is CSAASGAGGNTIYF. For the CDR3, the DNA is TGCAGCGCTGCATCAGGGGCAGGAGGAAACACCATATATTTT. V and J are TRBV29-1 and TRBJ1-3, with D perhaps matching TRBD1 (6 bases). Germline V gene sequence: CDR1 SQVTM, CDR2 ANQGSEA. The CDR3 is 14 residues long. V lost 7 bases, J lost 4 bases, and 17 bases lay in between.

The chain employs TRBV25-1 and TRBJ1-2; unclear D gene. This CDR3 has 13 amino acids. The germline V gene encodes CDR1 MGHDK and CDR2 SYGVNS. V was shortened by 6 bases and J by 4 bases, with 12 bases between the two germline ends. Written as DNA, the CDR3 is TGTGCCAGCAGCAGTGGCAACCTCTATGGCTACACCTTC. Translating gives CASSSGNLYGYTF.

The genes are TRBV4-1 and TRBJ2-7; no reliable D call. V lost 1 base and J 0 bases, leaving 10 bases between the germline ends. Germline loops: CDR1 MGHRA, CDR2 YSYEKL. There are 15 residues in the CDR3. DNA of the CDR3: TGCGCCAGCAGCCAAGTTGGCCCGCTCTCCTACGAGCAGTACTTC. Its translation: CASSQVGPLSYEQYF.

This clone showed up just a few times. This chain connects TRBV7-9 to TRBJ2-7; D remains unclear. Trimming removed 5 bases from V and 3 bases from J, with 5 bases in between. Germline V CDR1 and CDR2: SEHNR, FQNEAQ (reference sequence). This CDR3 comprises 11 residues. The CDR3 protein is CASSVDYEQYF. Here the CDR3 DNA reads TGTGCCAGCAGCGTAGACTACGAGCAGTACTTC.

This rearrangement joins TRBV7-9 to TRBJ1-2; no reliable D call. V was pared by 1 base and J by 7 bases, with 7 bases between. Germline V gives CDR1 SEHNR, CDR2 FQNEAQ (reference sequence). CDR3 length: 12 amino acids. In nucleotides, the CDR3 is TGTGCCAGCAGCTTAGGGAAAAGTGGCTACACCTTC. Translating gives CASSLGKSGYTF.

The chain is built from TRBV7-9 and TRBJ1-6; 7 bases agree with TRBD1. Per germline, CDR1 SEHNR and CDR2 FQNEAQ (reference sequence). V shed 4 bases, J shed 7 bases, and the junction held 16 bases outside the gene matches. CDR3 length equals 18 residues. CDR3 sequence: CASSSWTGSERTNSPLHF. The CDR3 DNA reads as TGTGCCAGCAGCTCGTGGACAGGTTCGGAGAGGACGAATTCACCCCTCCACTTT.

J is TRBJ2-1 and V is TRBV3-1 (or the pseudogene TRBV3-2), with 7 bases lining up with TRBD2. This CDR3 spans 13 amino acids. Germline CDR1 LGHDT, CDR2 YNNKEL (reference sequence). Trimming cost V 6 bases and J 3 bases; bases outside gene matches: 2. The CDR3: CASSRDYYNEQFF. The DNA of the CDR3 is TGTGCCAGCAGTCGGGACTACTACAATGAGCAGTTCTTC.

The chain combines TRBV3-1 (or the pseudogene TRBV3-2) with TRBJ2-7; TRBD2 aligns across 9 bases. This CDR3 is 21 amino acids long. The germline V gene encodes CDR1 LGHDT and CDR2 YNNKEL (reference sequence). Germline trimming cut 0 bases from V and 6 bases from J; bases unmatched to any gene: 24. The CDR3 nucleotides read TGTGCCAGCAGCCAAGACAGGCCGGGGGGCGGGAGGGCCCCCTGTGTTAGCGAGCAGTACTTC. Protein: CASSQDRPGGGRAPCVSEQYF.

This sequence joins TRBV28 and TRBJ1-2; TRBD1 is a possible D gene (5 bases). CDR1 MDHEN and CDR2 SYDVKM come from the germline V gene. The V gene lost 3 bases and the J gene lost 5 bases, with 16 bases spanning the gap. This CDR3 is built from 15 residues. The CDR3 region is CASSFRDPSTYGYTF. CDR3 bases: TGTGCCAGCAGTTTCCGGGACCCCTCTACGTATGGCTACACCTTC.

This chain joins TRBV5-6 and TRBJ2-7; D is undetermined. Germline lookup yields CDR1 SGHDT and CDR2 YYEEEE. Trimming removed 4 bases at V and 4 bases at J, with 12 bases between. The CDR3 contains 13 residues. The CDR3 is CASSTPPGYEQYF. CDR3 in DNA: TGTGCCAGCAGCACCCCCCCAGGTTACGAGCAGTACTTC. The whole variable domain, filled in from reference TRBV5-6 and TRBJ2-7, reads DAGVTQSPTHLIKTRGQQVTLRCSPKSGHDTVSWYQQALGQGPQFIFQYYEEEERQRGNFPDRFSGHQFPNYSSELNVNALLLGDSALYLCASSTPPGYEQYFGPGTRLTVT.

The genes are TRBV28 and TRBJ2-7; 11 bases line up with TRBD1. The CDR3 contains 17 residues. Germline lookup yields CDR1 MDHEN and CDR2 SYDVKM. The J segment lost 2 bases and the V segment lost 4 bases, leaving 10 bases of the junction unmatched. Here the CDR3 DNA reads TGTGCCAGCAGTTCCTCGCCTGGACAGGGGGCCCCCTACGAGCAGTACTTC. It translates to CASSSSPGQGAPYEQYF.

The chain combines TRBV19 with TRBJ1-1; D ambiguous. CDR1 LNHDA and CDR2 SQIVND come from the germline V gene (reference sequence). Trimming removed 1 base at V and 1 base at J, with 7 bases between. CDR3 size: 14 residues. CDR3 sequence reads: CASSIGGRNTEAFF. The CDR3 nucleotides read TGTGCCAGTAGTATAGGAGGACGGAACACTGAAGCTTTCTTT.

The chain combines TRBV18 with TRBJ2-3; D not certain. Trimming took off 3 bases at V and 0 bases at J, with 7 bases between the two ends. Germline V gene sequence: CDR1 KGHSH, CDR2 LQKENI. This CDR3 region has 14 residues. Here the CDR3 DNA reads TGTGCCAGCTCACCCGACTGGAGCACAGATACGCAGTATTTT. It codes for CASSPDWSTDTQYF.

The chain joins TRBV13 to TRBJ2-3; maybe TRBD2 (7 bases). The CDR3 totals 14 residues. V lost 8 bases and J 2 bases, leaving 14 bases between the germline ends. Germline loops: CDR1 PRHDT, CDR2 FYEKMQ (reference sequence). In DNA, the CDR3 is TGTGCCAGCCTTAAGGGGGGGAACACAGATACGCAGTATTTT. Its translation: CASLKGGNTDTQYF.